The present entry profiles one TCR beta chain with its context. Sequencing used immunoSEQ multiplex PCR; TCRdb keeps in-frame clones, though not all of them. The sample carries about 130,000 clones, roughly 90% recorded once. The data originate from a study of T cells in localized non-small cell lung cancer. The TCR was taken from an older female donor with stage I lung adenocarcinoma. The source was peripheral blood, collected before any cancer treatment.

The CDR3 reads CAWNRDRGYEQYF. In DNA, the CDR3 is TGTGCCTGGAACCGGGACAGGGGCTACGAGCAGTACTTC. The chain has TRBV30 and TRBJ2-7; 10 nucleotides agree with TRBD1. With V trimmed by 4 bases and J by 3 bases, 3 bases remained unmatched. The CDR3 sequence is 13 residues long. Germline V gene sequence: CDR1 GTSNPN, CDR2 SVGIG (reference sequence).